The entry that follows covers one T cell receptor (beta chain) sequence. Its antigen is unknown. The data derive from a study of Ad26.COV2.S vaccination and SARS-CoV-2 variants. Overall study context: The donor participated in the COV1001 trial, in its Ad26.COV2.S arm. Study results and caveats: In TCR breadth and depth analyses, total T cell responses may have been underestimated.

Documented treatment: around 19 received Ad26.COV2.S at low or high dose, single or two shots; about 5 received placebo; per-sample allocation not given. Each sample was drawn 63 days after the first injection (of vaccine or placebo). At a Boston site, the person donating was an adult of 18-55 years. Sequencing was performed with immunoSEQ multiplex PCR; in TCRdb, only in-frame clones are kept and a portion is missing. This sample has around 320,000 clones; around 87% occur once, and the top ten carry around 3.6%. Germline loops: CDR1 SGDLS, CDR2 YYNGEE. V lost 0 bases and J lost 0, with 9 bases in between. The length of the CDR3 is 15 residues.

The sample in question was peripheral blood, obtained in a trial of Ad26.COV2.S vaccine versus placebo. This rearrangement joins TRBV9 to TRBJ1-1, with a tentative D call TRBD1 (5 bases). The TCR comes from a person between 18 and 59 years old who received the Ad26.COV2.S COVID-19 vaccine or a placebo. This CDR3 is CASSVVEGVNTEAFF. In DNA, the CDR3 is TGTGCCAGCAGCGTAGTGGAAGGGGTGAACACTGAAGCTTTCTTT.